The 14 T cell receptor beta chains given below trace back to one sample, sequenced in a study of patients and donors after allogeneic stem cell transplantation. TCRdb called the RT-PCR reads again in MiXCR, with one record for every CDR3 protein. This repertoire shows approximately 200,000 distinct CDR3 sequences, around 41% found once; its top ten account for about 35%. The sequenced material came from blood, either unsorted or a sorted T cell fraction (not recorded which). The receptors shown here come from a human donor who was either an allogeneic HSCT recipient or a stem cell or donor lymphocyte infusion donor (not recorded which). It is not recorded whose cells these are; they may come from a transplant donor.

The DNA of the CDR3 is TGCGCCAGCAGCTTGGCCTCATCCCAACACAAGAACACTGAAGCTTTCTTT. Protein: CASSLASSQHKNTEAFF. The rearrangement joins TRBV5-1 to TRBJ1-1; no reliable D call. The CDR3 consists of 17 residues. Trimming removed 0 bases from V and 1 base from J, with 16 bases in between. CDR1 is SGHRS and CDR2 is YFSETQ in the germline V gene.

The rearrangement joins TRBV6-5 to TRBJ2-5; D ambiguous. CDR3 size: 15 residues. The germline gives CDR1 MNHEY, CDR2 SVGAGI. V was cut by 2 bases and J by 0 bases, with 10 bases left in between. The CDR3 loop reads CASSYGQSHQETQYF. CDR3 sequence (DNA): TGTGCCAGCAGTTACGGCCAGTCGCACCAAGAGACCCAGTACTTC.

The chain combines TRBV12-3 or TRBV12-4 with TRBJ2-1; possible D gene TRBD1, 5 bases. Trimming took off 7 bases at V and 2 bases at J, with 15 bases between the two ends. CDR3 length equals 15 residues. In DNA form, the CDR3 reads TGTGCCAGCACCATAGGGGCTAGGCCCTACAATGAGCAGTTCTTC. This codes for CASTIGARPYNEQFF.

The rearrangement joins TRBV5-6 to TRBJ2-2; D remains ambiguous. V was pared by 3 bases and J by 5 bases, with 5 bases between. The germline V gene has CDR1 SGHDT and CDR2 YYEEEE. The CDR3 covers 12 residues. The CDR3 loop reads CASSWGTGELFF. Here the CDR3 DNA reads TGTGCCAGCAGCTGGGGAACCGGGGAGCTGTTTTTT.

CDR3 residues: CASSLGRVYEQYF. CDR3 nucleotides: TGCGCCAGCAGCTTGGGCAGGGTCTACGAGCAGTACTTC. The gene calls are TRBV5-1 and TRBJ2-7, with D possibly being TRBD1 (5 bases). V was clipped by 0 bases and J by 3 bases, with 7 bases between them. Germline V CDR1 and CDR2: SGHRS, YFSETQ. The CDR3 covers 13 residues.

This chain connects TRBV4-3 to TRBJ2-7, with TRBD1 as a possible D gene (5 bases). V was cut by 0 bases and J by 2 bases, with 11 bases left in between. CDR1 LGHNA and CDR2 YSLEER come from the germline V gene. CDR3 length equals 15 residues. The CDR3 region is CASSQDHDRTYEQYF. CDR3 DNA sequence: TGCGCCAGCAGCCAAGATCACGACAGAACCTACGAGCAGTACTTC.

The gene calls are TRBV20-1 and TRBJ1-1, with 7 nucleotides matching TRBD1. The germline gives CDR1 DFQATT, CDR2 SNEGSKA (reference sequence). The CDR3 extends over 12 amino acids. The V and J ends lost 6 bases and 7 bases, in that order; junction bases with no gene match: 8. CDR3 in amino acids: CSAPRDRGEAFF. The CDR3, as DNA: TGCAGTGCACCCCGGGACAGAGGTGAAGCTTTCTTT.

The table lists this clonotype with a few counts. The J gene is TRBJ1-1, the V gene TRBV12-3 or TRBV12-4; no definite D call. With 1 base removed from V and 3 bases from J, the gap between germline ends came to 3 bases. There are 12 residues in the CDR3. CDR3 coding DNA: TGTGCCAGCAGTTTAGTGCACACTGAAGCTTTCTTT. This sequence encodes CASSLVHTEAFF.

The gene calls are TRBV6-1 and TRBJ1-5, with unresolved D. This CDR3 region has 11 residues. CDR1 and CDR2 from the germline V gene are MNHNS and SASEGT. V lost 3 bases and J lost 6, with 3 bases in between. CDR3 DNA sequence: TGTGCCAGCAGTGAGAGTCAGCCCCAGCATTTT. It translates to CASSESQPQHF.

The rearrangement links TRBV28 to TRBJ1-2; tentatively, D is TRBD1 (5 bases). The CDR3 extends over 14 amino acids. The V end was cut by 6 bases, the J end by 5 bases, with 16 bases between. Per germline, CDR1 MDHEN and CDR2 SYDVKM. The CDR3 region has the DNA TGTGCCAGCAGCTCGGATGAGTCAGGGTATGGCTACACCTTC. It specifies CASSSDESGYGYTF.

This clonotype came up once. V is TRBV6-2 or TRBV6-3 and J is TRBJ2-3; D tentatively reads TRBD1 or TRBD2 (6 bases each). Trimming stripped 11 bases from V and 5 bases from J, with 14 bases between. The V gene's germline CDR1 is MNHEY and CDR2 SVGEGT. The CDR3 contains 12 residues. CDR3 in amino acids: CAGGGAEDTQYF. In nucleotides, the CDR3 is TGTGCCGGAGGGGGAGCGGAAGATACGCAGTATTTT.

This chain connects TRBV3-1 to TRBJ1-5, with 10 bases identical to TRBD1. V gave up 3 bases and J gave up 1 base; unmatched junction bases: 9. Germline CDR1 LGHDT, CDR2 YNNKEL (reference sequence). CDR3 length: 18 amino acids. CDR3 protein: CASSHYAPDRGSNQPQHF. The CDR3 DNA follows: TGTGCCAGCAGCCACTACGCCCCGGACAGGGGGAGCAATCAGCCCCAGCATTTT.

In this sample, this clonotype turned up many times. The rearrangement joins TRBV5-1 to TRBJ2-7; possibly TRBD1 for D (6 bases). CDR1 and CDR2 (germline): SGHRS, YFSETQ. V dropped 4 bases and J dropped 3 bases, with 17 bases sitting between them. The CDR3 sequence is 15 residues long. The CDR3 loop reads CASSANRESGYEQYF. DNA of the CDR3: TGCGCCAGCAGCGCGAACAGGGAGTCGGGCTACGAGCAGTACTTC. The full variable domain, in which reference TRBV5-1 and TRBJ2-7 provide the parts outside the CDR3, is KAGVTQTPRYLIKTRGQQVTLSCSPISGHRSVSWYQQTPGQGLQFLFEYFSETQRNKGNFPGRFSGRQFSNSRSEMNVSTLELGDSALYLCASSANRESGYEQYFGPGTRLTVT.

The chain carries TRBV6-6 and TRBJ2-7; 11 bases map to TRBD2. The CDR3 covers 12 residues. Trimming removed 6 bases from V and 6 bases from J; junction bases left unmatched: 1. Germline values: CDR1 MNHNY, CDR2 SVGAGI (reference sequence). The CDR3 DNA sequence: TGTGCCAGCAGACTAGCGGGAGCCGAGCAGTACTTC. Protein: CASRLAGAEQYF.